These 28 T cell receptor beta chains were all obtained from the same sample, sequenced in a study of CD8+ T cells in alopecia areata. Once RNA had been extracted, it was reverse transcribed into cDNA to act as the sequencing template. Measured with immunoSEQ multiplex PCR; TCRdb has only the in-frame clones, and not every one. The table records roughly 150,000 clones, approximately 65% of them present only once. Sequenced material: CD8+ T cells sorted from blood. These receptors were obtained from a human donor in good health.

V and J are TRBV5-1 and TRBJ1-5; D gene unclear. The CDR3 loop spans 13 amino acids. From germline, CDR1 is SGHRS and CDR2 YFSETQ. The V end was cut by 4 bases, the J end by 0 bases, with 5 bases between. The CDR3, as DNA: TGCGCCAGCAGCCCCTATAGCAATCAGCCCCAGCATTTT. It translates to CASSPYSNQPQHF.

Comment on this clone: The sample has other DNA sequences that encode this CDR3 too. J is TRBJ1-1 and V is TRBV29-1; no definite D call. The V and J ends lost 6 bases and 2 bases respectively, with 7 bases between them. Germline V gene lookup returns CDR1 SQVTM and CDR2 ANQGSEA. CDR3 length: 11 amino acids. CDR3 loop: CSVGVNTEAFF. CDR3 nucleotide sequence: TGCAGCGTGGGCGTAAACACTGAAGCTTTCTTT.

Only a few counts were recorded for this clone. This rearrangement joins TRBV5-6 to TRBJ2-1; D is ambiguous. The CDR3 sequence is 12 residues long. V shed 4 bases and J shed 5 bases, with 7 bases lying between them. The germline CDR1 and CDR2 sequences are SGHDT and YYEEEE. CDR3 coding DNA: TGTGCCAGCAGCCCGCGCCACAATGAGCAGTTCTTC. Its protein product is CASSPRHNEQFF. The entire variable domain, with the rest obtained from reference TRBV5-6 and TRBJ2-1, is as follows: DAGVTQSPTHLIKTRGQQVTLRCSPKSGHDTVSWYQQALGQGPQFIFQYYEEEERQRGNFPDRFSGHQFPNYSSELNVNALLLGDSALYLCASSPRHNEQFFGPGTRLTVL.

The chain links TRBV4-1 to TRBJ2-3; 8 bases match TRBD2. This CDR3 has 16 amino acids. Looked up from germline, CDR1 is MGHRA and CDR2 is YSYEKL. V dropped 3 bases and J dropped 3; count of bases not matched to a gene: 8. CDR3 in amino acids: CASSQGWSGRTDTQYF. CDR3 DNA sequence: TGCGCCAGCAGCCAGGGCTGGAGCGGGAGAACAGATACGCAGTATTTT.

The genes are TRBV11-2 and TRBJ2-5, with 7 nucleotides matching TRBD1. The CDR3 loop spans 14 amino acids. Germline values: CDR1 SGHAT, CDR2 FQNNGV. The J segment lost 3 bases and the V segment lost 3 bases, leaving 4 bases of the junction unmatched. The CDR3 DNA follows: TGTGCCAGCAGCTTCCGGGACAGCAAAGAGACCCAGTACTTC. It yields the protein CASSFRDSKETQYF.

The rearrangement joins TRBV6-5 to TRBJ2-5, with 10 bases that match TRBD2. CDR1 and CDR2 from the germline V gene are MNHEY and SVGAGI. V dropped 6 bases and J dropped 5; count of bases not matched to a gene: 9. This CDR3 is built from 15 residues. CDR3 loop: CASRNSGRAEETQYF. For the CDR3, the DNA is TGTGCCAGCAGAAACAGCGGGAGGGCGGAGGAGACCCAGTACTTC.

This chain connects TRBV30 to TRBJ2-2, with D unclear. The CDR3 sequence is 12 residues long. Germline loops: CDR1 GTSNPN, CDR2 SVGIG (reference sequence). Trimming shortened V by 5 bases and J by 3 bases, and 7 bases separated the two germline ends. The CDR3 loop reads CAWVGDTGELFF. The CDR3 region has the DNA TGTGCCTGGGTTGGGGACACCGGGGAGCTGTTTTTT.

V gene TRBV2 combines with J gene TRBJ2-1; D is uncertain. V was shortened by 8 bases and J by 8 bases, with 10 bases between the two germline ends. This CDR3 is 11 amino acids long. Germline loops: CDR1 SNHLY, CDR2 FYNNEI. The chain's CDR3 is CASRPLDEQFF. CDR3 nucleotides: TGTGCCAGCCGTCCTCTAGATGAGCAGTTCTTC.

Only a few counts were recorded for this clone. The chain's CDR3 is CASSLVLPYEQYF. The CDR3 DNA is TGTGCCAGCAGCTTAGTACTTCCCTACGAGCAGTACTTC. The J gene is TRBJ2-7, the V gene TRBV7-9; D unclear. The CDR3 is made up of 13 amino acids. CDR1 SEHNR and CDR2 FQNEAQ come from the germline V gene (reference sequence). V shed 1 base and J shed 2 bases, with 6 bases lying between them.

The rearrangement joins TRBV5-6 to TRBJ2-1; the D call may be TRBD1 or TRBD2 (6 bases each). The germline V and J ends were trimmed by 2 bases and 4 bases, with 13 bases remaining between them. Germline V gene lookup returns CDR1 SGHDT and CDR2 YYEEEE. This CDR3 has 15 residues. The CDR3 DNA follows: TGTGCCAGCAGCTTTCGCGGGACACCTTACAATGAGCAGTTCTTC. Translation gives CASSFRGTPYNEQFF. The whole variable domain, remainder taken from reference TRBV5-6 and TRBJ2-1, is DAGVTQSPTHLIKTRGQQVTLRCSPKSGHDTVSWYQQALGQGPQFIFQYYEEEERQRGNFPDRFSGHQFPNYSSELNVNALLLGDSALYLCASSFRGTPYNEQFFGPGTRLTVL.

This clone was seen only a few times. V usage is TRBV29-1 and J usage is TRBJ2-5; 12 bases are shared with TRBD2. J gave up 7 bases and V 0 bases, and 15 bases lay outside the gene matches. The length of the CDR3 is 18 residues. Germline values: CDR1 SQVTM, CDR2 ANQGSEA. CDR3 sequence: CSVEEGGLAGTLWVTQYF. The CDR3 nucleotides read TGCAGCGTTGAAGAAGGAGGACTAGCGGGGACCCTTTGGGTGACCCAGTACTTC.

The rearrangement links TRBV27 to TRBJ2-2; D not resolved. V was clipped by 6 bases and J by 3 bases, with 11 bases between them. Germline V lookup: CDR1 MNHEY, CDR2 SMNVEV (reference sequence). The CDR3 totals 14 residues. The CDR3 reads CASSFSRYTGELFF. CDR3 bases: TGTGCCAGCAGCTTTAGTCGGTACACCGGGGAGCTGTTTTTT.

The rearrangement joins TRBV15 to TRBJ2-5; the match to TRBD1 covers 9 bases. This CDR3 has 15 amino acids. V gave up 3 bases and J gave up 5 bases; unmatched junction bases: 7. Germline V gives CDR1 LNHNV, CDR2 YYDKDF (reference sequence). The CDR3 spells CATSRAQGAGETQYF. DNA for the CDR3: TGTGCCACCAGCAGGGCACAGGGGGCTGGGGAGACCCAGTACTTC. Based on the CDR3 plus reference TRBV15 and TRBJ2-5, the full variable domain is DAMVIQNPRYQVTQFGKPVTLSCSQTLNHNVMYWYQQKSSQAPKLLFHYYDKDFNNEADTPDNFQSRRPNTSFCFLDIRSPGLGDTAMYLCATSRAQGAGETQYFGPGTRLLVL.

V and J are TRBV29-1 and TRBJ2-7; no clear D gene. CDR1 is SQVTM and CDR2 is ANQGSEA in the germline V gene. This CDR3 contains 15 residues. V was clipped by 4 bases and J by 3 bases, with 19 bases between them. The CDR3 nucleotides read TGCAGCGTTGCAGGAAGCGAGAGTGTGGACTACGAGCAGTACTTC. This translates into CSVAGSESVDYEQYF.

The chain couples TRBV19 to TRBJ2-7, with 8 bases identical to TRBD2. The V segment lost 1 base and the J segment 6 bases; nucleotides outside the gene matches: 5. The germline V gene has CDR1 LNHDA and CDR2 SQIVND (reference sequence). The CDR3 is made up of 14 amino acids. As DNA, the CDR3 is TGTGCCAGTAGTATAGCCAGCGGGAGACCCGAGCAGTACTTC. Translated, it gives CASSIASGRPEQYF.

The DNA of the CDR3 is TGTGCCAGCAGTCCCCGGGAGGGACAGCAATATGGCTACACCTTC. This translates into CASSPREGQQYGYTF. The J gene is TRBJ1-2, the V gene TRBV6-5; TRBD1 matches 7 bases. The V segment lost 5 bases and the J segment 5 bases; nucleotides outside the gene matches: 11. The CDR3 has 15 amino acids. The V gene's germline CDR1 is MNHEY and CDR2 SVGAGI.

Only a few counts were recorded for this clone. The chain has TRBV7-9 and TRBJ2-5, with 7 bases fitting TRBD1. The trim removed 4 bases at V and 2 bases at J, leaving 4 bases unmatched. CDR1 is SEHNR and CDR2 is FQNEAQ in the germline V gene (reference sequence). The length of the CDR3 is 14 residues. CDR3 bases: TGTGCCAGCAGCTCCCAACAGGGGCAAGAGACCCAGTACTTC. Protein: CASSSQQGQETQYF.

The gene calls are TRBV5-6 and TRBJ2-1; tentative D call: TRBD1 (6 bases). The V gene's germline CDR1 is SGHDT and CDR2 YYEEEE. This CDR3 contains 14 residues. The V end lost 3 bases, the J end lost 6 bases, and 13 bases lay between the germline ends. The CDR3, as DNA: TGTGCCAGCAGCTCGGAACAGGGTCGCAATGAGCAGTTCTTC. It codes for CASSSEQGRNEQFF.

The chain carries TRBV5-4 and TRBJ1-1; maybe TRBD1 (6 bases). The CDR3 is made up of 14 amino acids. In germline, CDR1 is SGHNT, CDR2 YYREEE (reference sequence). Trimming stripped 4 bases from V and 1 base from J, with 11 bases between. CDR3: CASSIRTANTEAFF. The CDR3 DNA reads as TGTGCCAGCAGCATACGGACAGCGAACACTGAAGCTTTCTTT. Full variable domain (remainder filled in from reference TRBV5-4 and TRBJ1-1): ETGVTQSPTHLIKTRGQQVTLRCSSQSGHNTVSWYQQALGQGPQFIFQYYREEENGRGNFPPRFSGLQFPNYSSELNVNALELDDSALYLCASSIRTANTEAFFGQGTRLTVV.

V is TRBV5-1 and J is TRBJ2-1, with 11 bases fitting TRBD1. Germline CDR1 reads SGHRS; CDR2 reads YFSETQ. Germline trimming cut 4 bases from V and 3 bases from J; bases unmatched to any gene: 18. The CDR3 contains 20 residues. CDR3 in DNA: TGCGCCAGCAGCCGTTGGACAGGGGGCTTGTTAGCGGTTCGCTACAATGAGCAGTTCTTC. Translated, it gives CASSRWTGGLLAVRYNEQFF.

The chain is built from TRBV4-1 and TRBJ1-1; 7 bases map to TRBD1. The germline V gene encodes CDR1 MGHRA and CDR2 YSYEKL. With 5 bases clipped from V and 1 base from J, the junction kept 7 bases outside the gene matches. The CDR3 length is 15 residues. The chain's CDR3 is CASSEGDRENTEAFF. CDR3 nucleotides: TGCGCCAGCAGCGAAGGCGACAGGGAGAACACTGAAGCTTTCTTT.

This clone has just a few counts. J is TRBJ2-1 and V is TRBV15; 8 bases fit TRBD2. V was pared by 0 bases and J by 4 bases, with 8 bases of the junction left unmatched. The CDR3 is 17 residues long. CDR1 is LNHNV and CDR2 is YYDKDF in the germline V gene (reference sequence). CDR3 in amino acids: CATSRDVGGGPYNEQFF. For the CDR3, the DNA is TGTGCCACCAGCAGAGATGTAGGCGGGGGGCCTTACAATGAGCAGTTCTTC.

The rearrangement joins TRBV4-1 to TRBJ1-2, with 8 bases that match TRBD1. The CDR3 loop spans 15 amino acids. CDR1 is MGHRA and CDR2 is YSYEKL in the germline V gene. Losses at the gene ends were 2 bases for V and 1 base for J; bases not matched to a gene: 3. CDR3 sequence reads: CASSQPGQGNYGYTF. In DNA, the CDR3 is TGCGCCAGCAGCCAACCCGGACAGGGTAACTATGGCTACACCTTC.

The rearrangement joins TRBV5-6 to TRBJ2-7, with unresolved D. This CDR3 is 14 amino acids long. Germline CDR1 is SGHDT and CDR2 is YYEEEE. Trimming removed 0 bases at V and 3 bases at J, with 10 bases between. The CDR3, as DNA: TGTGCCAGCAGCTTGGGTCGCAGTATCTACGAGCAGTACTTC. Amino acid sequence: CASSLGRSIYEQYF.

The chain carries TRBV30 and TRBJ2-7; 9 positions agree with TRBD1. Germline V gene sequence: CDR1 GTSNPN, CDR2 SVGIG (reference sequence). The V gene end was trimmed by 2 bases and the J gene end by 5 bases; junction bases not matched to a gene: 7. CDR3 length equals 14 residues. The CDR3 DNA is TGTGCCTGGAGTAGCGGACAGGGGCTCCACGAGCAGTACTTC. Translated: CAWSSGQGLHEQYF.

The CDR3 sequence is CASSQGLAGLYF. In nucleotides, the CDR3 is TGTGCCAGCAGCCAAGGCCTAGCGGGACTGTACTTC. J is TRBJ2-7 and V is TRBV9; 9 bases fit TRBD2. V shed 4 bases and J 12 bases; nucleotides not matched to a gene: 8. From germline, CDR1 is SGDLS and CDR2 YYNGEE. The CDR3 loop spans 12 amino acids.

The chain couples TRBV29-1 to TRBJ2-6, with TRBD2 matching 7 bases. The length of the CDR3 is 17 residues. CDR1 and CDR2 from the germline V gene are SQVTM and ANQGSEA. Trimming took 2 bases from V and 0 from J; bases not matched to a gene: 7. The CDR3, as DNA: TGCAGCGTTGAACCGGGGGGATCCAGCTCTGGGGCCAACGTCCTGACTTTC. Amino acids: CSVEPGGSSSGANVLTF.

The chain links TRBV27 to TRBJ1-5, with D tentatively TRBD1 (5 bases). The CDR3 sequence is 16 residues long. Trimming shortened V by 0 bases and J by 4 bases, and 13 bases separated the two germline ends. Germline V gives CDR1 MNHEY, CDR2 SMNVEV (reference sequence). The CDR3 loop is CASSLSGPGKNQPQHF. DNA for the CDR3: TGTGCCAGCAGTTTATCGGGGCCAGGGAAGAATCAGCCCCAGCATTTT.